The sequence of this T cell receptor (beta chain) was determined in a study of T cells in localized non-small cell lung cancer (dated by TCRdb to the early 2020s). Concerning the study at large: The study analyzed T cell repertoires of 200 to 250 early-stage NSCLC patients, comparing tumors and uninvolved tumor-adjacent lungs. A mean age of roughly 64 years was recorded for the NSCLC patients, of whom 129 were male and about a hundred were female. The cohort comprised roughly 220 treatment-naïve NSCLC patients with resected, localized lung tumors.

At diagnosis, peripheral blood, uninvolved tumor-adjacent lung and tumor were collected and stored as a combination of fresh-frozen and FFPE material. The investigation overall reported the following: Of the top 100 tumor clones, a median of 57 were detected in paired uninvolved adjacent lung; around 30 were also among that lung's top 100. Uninvolved tumor-adjacent lung showed the highest T cell clonality, higher than tumor, which suggests more focused antigenic responses in the uninvolved tumor-adjacent lung. Since the design was exploratory, TCR variables were selected using unadjusted p-values with no false-discovery rate correction. Longer overall survival was associated with higher blood T cell density, whereas shorter survival was associated with higher adjacent-lung clonality. Because multi-region sequencing of the tumors was not done, intratumor heterogeneity could not be ruled out.

At the junction V is shortened by 6 bases and J by 4 bases, with 16 bases in between. CDR1 and CDR2, per the germline V gene (reference sequence), are LNHDA and SQIVND. From cysteine to phenylalanine, the CDR3 is 15 amino acids long. Left in the record is the CDR3 DNA by itself, 45 bases read in frame from the first base. As concerns this clone: The antigen this receptor binds is unknown. No base qualities exist here, and no much larger clone lies one base off it.

The immunoSEQ Assay was used to sequence TCR beta CDR3 regions from DNA. On the authors' methods: T cell density was computed as TCR beta template counts normalized to usable DNA estimated by amplifying housekeeping genes. Using the preseqR package, richness was estimated by extrapolating to 120,000 templates for tissue samples and 400,000 templates for PBMC samples. Clonality was defined as one minus Pielou's evenness. Tissue-enriched TCRs were identified through differential abundance testing performed on productive amino-acid clonotypes, with a minimum total count of 5 and an alpha of 0.1. The Jaccard Index and the Morisita Overlap Index were used to measure how much the repertoires overlapped between compartments. GLIPH grouped TCR beta CDR3s together with public tetramer-defined viral CDR3s, and a viral motif had to include at least three viral sequences and show V-gene enrichment. TCRdb's version of the immuneACCESS table is confined to in-frame rearrangements and falls short of the full clone set. An unresolved V gene accounts for under half of the shortfall where checked; the remainder is of unknown origin. The D gene and trimming were derived from the DNA, and the V and J assignments and clone size from that table. Across this sample there are some 1,400 clones, with just under 30% seen only once. Clones ranked in the top ten supply approximately 8% of the sample.

Source: lung tumor tissue, taken before any cancer treatment. This chain joins TRBV19 to TRBJ1-5; the D gene is not confidently resolved. The receptor's source is a male donor at least 60 years old with stage I squamous cell lung carcinoma. The CDR3 protein sequence reads: CASSLQHGPNQPQHF. The DNA reads TGTGCCAGTAGCCTCCAACATGGGCCAAATCAGCCCCAGCATTTT.